One and the same sample provided the 4 T cell receptor beta chains below, sequenced in a study of Ad26.COV2.S vaccination and SARS-CoV-2 variants. Treatment meaning: roughly 20 received Ad26.COV2.S at low or high dose, single or two shots; about 5 received placebo; per-sample allocation not given. Repertoires come from day 63 after the first vaccine or placebo injection. The assay was immunoSEQ multiplex PCR, and TCRdb's table has in-frame clones only and misses some. Of roughly 330,000 clones in the sample, around 90% were seen once. The specimen comprised peripheral blood, sampled in a trial of Ad26.COV2.S vaccine versus placebo. These receptors were taken from a person between 18 and 65 years old who received the Ad26.COV2.S COVID-19 vaccine or a placebo.

The chain uses TRBV30 and TRBJ1-4; D uncertain. This CDR3 region has 11 residues. CDR1 and CDR2 (germline): GTSNPN, SVGIG (reference sequence). V gave up 1 base and J gave up 11 bases, with 8 bases separating them. The CDR3 is CAWSATGKLFF. CDR3 coding DNA: TGTGCCTGGAGTGCCACGGGGAAACTGTTTTTT.

This chain connects TRBV6-2 or TRBV6-3 to TRBJ1-5; D not certain. CDR1 is MNHEY, CDR2 SVGEGT, per germline. The length of the CDR3 is 14 residues. The V and J ends lost 3 bases and 4 bases respectively, with 10 bases between them. The CDR3 reads CASSYWSENQPQHF. CDR3 DNA sequence: TGTGCCAGCAGTTATTGGTCAGAAAATCAGCCCCAGCATTTT.

This clone was picked up many times. This sequence joins TRBV2 and TRBJ2-1; D unclear. This CDR3 has 13 amino acids. The V gene lost 5 bases and the J gene lost 4 bases, with 9 bases spanning the gap. CDR1 and CDR2 from the germline V gene are SNHLY and FYNNEI. DNA of the CDR3: TGTGCCAGCAGTCCCATTACATACAATGAGCAGTTCTTC. Protein: CASSPITYNEQFF.

The chain links TRBV27 to TRBJ2-7; 15 bases match TRBD2. There are 17 residues in the CDR3. Germline V lookup: CDR1 MNHEY, CDR2 SMNVEV (reference sequence). Trimming removed 4 bases from V and 3 bases from J; junction bases left unmatched: 7. The CDR3 sequence: CASSSTWTSGRVYEQYV. Here the CDR3 DNA reads TGTGCCAGCAGTTCCACCTGGACTAGCGGGAGGGTCTACGAGCAGTACGTC.